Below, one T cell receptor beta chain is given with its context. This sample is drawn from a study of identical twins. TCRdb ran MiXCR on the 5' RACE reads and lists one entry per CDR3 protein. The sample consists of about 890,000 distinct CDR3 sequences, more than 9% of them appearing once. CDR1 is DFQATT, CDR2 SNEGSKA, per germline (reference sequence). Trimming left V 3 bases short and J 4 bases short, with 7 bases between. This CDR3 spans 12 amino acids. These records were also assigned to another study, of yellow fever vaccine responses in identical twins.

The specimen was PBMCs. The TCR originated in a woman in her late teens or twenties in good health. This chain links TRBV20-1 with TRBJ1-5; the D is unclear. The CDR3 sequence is CSASGLNQPQHF. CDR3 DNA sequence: TGCAGTGCTAGTGGCCTGAATCAGCCCCAGCATTTT.